In this sample, the clone carrying this T cell receptor beta chain turned up once. The data are from a study of blood T cell repertoires in COVID-19. Turning to the study itself: Whether acute or convalescent, the COVID-19 samples came from the United States, Italy and Spain. The cDNA or gDNA used as material had been derived from T cells, B-cell-depleted T cells, or PBMCs.

Germline-derived CDR1 and CDR2 are SGHTA and FQGNSA. The ends lost 5 bases at V and 0 bases at J; junction bases unmatched: 6. The CDR3 consists of 16 residues. As handled by the study authors: The assay estimated nucleated cells by amplifying reference gene primers. Assay: immunoSEQ multiplex PCR; the TCRdb copy retains only in-frame clones and omits some. V, J and clone size are those of that table, while D and trimming were read from the DNA. Counted here are about 200,000 clones, 86% occurring once; the ten biggest clones make up about 6%. The sequence derives from a man aged 80 or over with acute or convalescent COVID-19. The sequencing input was peripheral blood. This chain connects TRBV7-2 to TRBJ1-3; 8 bases are shared with TRBD1. The CDR3 DNA reads TGTGCCAGCAGCGCCAGACAGGGGAGCTCTGGAAACACCATATATTTT. Translated, it gives CASSARQGSSGNTIYF.